The entry below gives a single T cell receptor beta chain sequence along with its context. This specimen belongs to a study of STAT5B mutations in CD4+ large granular lymphocyte leukemia. J lost 0 bases, V lost 6 bases, and 7 bases had no gene match. The V gene's germline CDR1 is SQVTM and CDR2 ANQGSEA. This CDR3 is 14 amino acids long. As processed by the authors: Productive clonotypes were detectable down to 2.59 x 10-5 frequency. Data came from immunoSEQ multiplex PCR; TCRdb stores just in-frame clones and leaves some out. The V and J calls and clone size are taken from that table; D and trimming were inferred from the DNA. The data contain roughly 34,000 clones, 81% of them seen just once; the ten biggest clones take up under 4.5%.

The chain is built from TRBV29-1 and TRBJ1-2; the match to TRBD1 covers 7 bases. Sequencing was done on a sample of CD4+ T cells from blood buffy coats. This TCR was sampled from a human donor in good health. The CDR3 protein is CSVLPGQSNYGYTF. The CDR3 coding sequence is TGCAGCGTCCTCCCGGGACAGTCTAACTATGGCTACACCTTC.